A single sample is the source of the 27 T cell receptor beta chains below, sequenced in a study of T-cell reconstitution after alpha-beta-depleted transplantation in children. Preparing the TCRbeta library involved the use of unique molecular identifiers. TCRdb re-analysed the PCR reads in MiXCR, keeping a single row per CDR3 protein. The sample lists about 130,000 distinct CDR3 sequences, about 9.9% occurring once. The specimen comprised PBMCs, mostly from graft donor cells, sampled 180 days after TCRalphabeta/CD19-depleted stem cell transplant. The receptor set was obtained from a girl under three years old who had a stem cell transplant for combined immunodeficiency, so the T cells may come from the graft donor.

This clonotype was found a few times. This chain links TRBV27 with TRBJ2-1; 7 bases line up with TRBD1. V dropped 3 bases and J dropped 5; count of bases not matched to a gene: 1. There are 13 residues in the CDR3. Per germline, CDR1 MNHEY and CDR2 SMNVEV (reference sequence). CDR3 region: CASSLTGHNEQFF. CDR3 sequence (DNA): TGTGCCAGCAGTTTGACAGGGCACAATGAGCAGTTCTTC.

This chain links TRBV10-2 with TRBJ2-1; no clear D gene. Trimming cost V 3 bases and J 9 bases, with 3 bases left between them. This CDR3 region has 10 residues. Germline-derived CDR1 and CDR2 are WSHSY and SAAADI. The chain's CDR3 is CASSEGEQFF. The CDR3 DNA reads as TGCGCCAGCAGTGAAGGTGAGCAGTTCTTC.

V and J are TRBV10-3 and TRBJ2-2; a weak D match, TRBD1 (6 bases). Germline assignment: CDR1 ENHRY and CDR2 SYGVKD. This CDR3 is 14 amino acids long. Trimming left V 6 bases short and J 2 bases short, with 10 bases between. The CDR3 loop reads CAIRGQNNTGELFF. The CDR3 nucleotides read TGTGCCATCAGAGGACAGAATAACACCGGGGAGCTGTTTTTT.

This clonotype was detected only a few times. The chain couples TRBV6-2 or TRBV6-3 to TRBJ1-5; D uncertain. The V gene lost 4 bases and the J gene lost 0 bases, with 10 bases spanning the gap. This CDR3 is 15 amino acids long. CDR1 is MNHEY, CDR2 SVGEGT, per germline. CDR3 DNA: TGTGCCAGCAGTTCACCGGTCTATAGCAATCAGCCCCAGCATTTT. It codes for CASSSPVYSNQPQHF.

This chain uses TRBV5-1 with TRBJ1-1; D is uncertain. V was clipped by 2 bases and J by 1 base, with 9 bases between them. CDR3 length: 14 amino acids. From germline, CDR1 is SGHRS and CDR2 YFSETQ. CDR3 bases: TGCGCCAGCAGCTTTAACGTAGGGAACACTGAAGCTTTCTTT. It yields the protein CASSFNVGNTEAFF.

This clonotype has a handful of counts. The gene calls are TRBV10-3 and TRBJ2-3, with 8 bases that match TRBD2. V gave up 0 bases and J gave up 14 bases; unmatched junction bases: 7. The CDR3 length is 13 residues. Germline lookup yields CDR1 ENHRY and CDR2 SYGVKD. The CDR3 is CAISESSGSLRYF. DNA for the CDR3: TGTGCCATCAGTGAGTCGAGCGGGAGTTTAAGGTATTTT.

This clonotype was seen ten or more times. This chain uses TRBV12-3 or TRBV12-4 with TRBJ2-5; D call uncertain. The CDR3 covers 13 residues. Trimming left V 6 bases short and J 5 bases short, with 13 bases between. CDR3 residues: CASSLDGEETQYF. The CDR3 DNA is TGTGCCAGCAGCCTGGACGGCGAGGAGACCCAGTACTTC.

This chain connects TRBV7-2 to TRBJ2-7; the match to TRBD1 covers 10 bases. The CDR3 consists of 16 residues. CDR1 is SGHTA, CDR2 FQGNSA, per germline. This CDR3 is CSTSLTRDRGGHEQYF. CDR3 bases: TGTTCCACCAGCTTAACTAGGGACAGGGGTGGCCACGAGCAGTACTTC.

The chain combines TRBV12-3 or TRBV12-4 with TRBJ2-1, with D perhaps given as TRBD1 or TRBD2 (7 bases each). The CDR3 is 13 residues long. Deletions cut 6 bases from V and 9 bases from J, with 15 bases between. Written as DNA, the CDR3 is TGTGCCAGCAGCAGGGGGGGGACTACTGAGCAGTTCTTC. Its protein product is CASSRGGTTEQFF.

This clonotype turned up a few times. J is TRBJ2-1 and V is TRBV20-1; 10 nucleotides align to TRBD1. V lost 4 bases to trimming and J lost 6 bases; unmatched junction nucleotides: 6. The CDR3 contains 14 residues. Germline CDR1 is DFQATT and CDR2 is SNEGSKA (reference sequence). The CDR3 is CSAIDDRGLNEQFF. The CDR3 bases are TGCAGTGCTATAGATGACAGGGGGCTCAATGAGCAGTTCTTC.

This clonotype was recorded at least ten times. The chain has TRBV10-3 and TRBJ2-7; D unclear. The V end lost 8 bases, the J end lost 4 bases, and 9 bases lay between the germline ends. The CDR3 has 11 amino acids. Germline values: CDR1 ENHRY, CDR2 SYGVKD. CDR3 in DNA: TGTGCCATCGGTCCGATATACGAGCAGTACTTC. The encoded protein is CAIGPIYEQYF.

The V and J genes are TRBV7-8 and TRBJ2-3, with TRBD1 as a possible D gene (6 bases). The CDR3 is 17 amino acids. With 3 bases removed from V and 2 bases from J, the gap between germline ends came to 18 bases. Germline-derived CDR1 and CDR2 are SGHVS and FQNEAQ. For the CDR3, the DNA is TGTGCCAGCAGCTTCCTTACCCCAGGGGTCTACACAGATACGCAGTATTTT. It is translated as CASSFLTPGVYTDTQYF.

This rearrangement joins TRBV29-1 to TRBJ1-5; D perhaps matches TRBD1 (5 bases). CDR1 is SQVTM and CDR2 is ANQGSEA in the germline V gene. V lost 8 bases, J lost 7 bases, and 21 bases lay in between. The CDR3 length is 14 residues. CDR3 region: CSPEGRLAWQPQHF. CDR3 coding DNA: TGCAGCCCCGAGGGGCGGTTAGCGTGGCAGCCCCAGCATTTT.

Details on this clonotype: A read error may produce the germline difference seen at one junction end. The J gene is TRBJ2-5, the V gene TRBV5-1; TRBD1 or TRBD2 may be the D gene (6 bases each). The CDR3 is 14 residues long. Per germline, CDR1 SGHRS and CDR2 YFSETQ. The CDR3 region is CASSLRGQEDTQYF. The DNA for the CDR3 is TGCGCCAGCAGCCTCCGGGGGCAGGAAGATACCCAGTACTTC.

This clonotype was picked up many times. The J gene is TRBJ1-1, the V gene TRBV19, with TRBD1 matching 7 bases. The CDR3 runs to 15 residues. The germline V gene encodes CDR1 LNHDA and CDR2 SQIVND (reference sequence). With V trimmed by 6 bases and J by 0 bases, 7 bases remained unmatched. CDR3 residues: CASRGDRLMNTEAFF. The DNA of the CDR3 is TGTGCCAGTAGGGGGGACAGATTGATGAACACTGAAGCTTTCTTT.

The rearrangement links TRBV5-1 to TRBJ2-3, with TRBD2 matching over 16 bases. The J segment lost 0 bases and the V segment lost 4 bases, leaving 5 bases of the junction unmatched. The CDR3 sequence is 18 residues long. Germline V gives CDR1 SGHRS, CDR2 YFSETQ. The CDR3 sequence is CASSQGLAGGPSTDTQYF. The CDR3, as DNA: TGCGCCAGCAGCCAGGGACTAGCGGGAGGGCCCAGCACAGATACGCAGTATTTT.

The rearrangement uses TRBV7-3 and TRBJ1-2; TRBD1 matches 9 bases. The trim removed 5 bases at V and 6 bases at J, leaving 4 bases unmatched. Germline assignment: CDR1 SGHTA and CDR2 FQGTGA. CDR3 size: 13 residues. CDR3 amino acids: CASSTRTGDGYTF. The CDR3 bases are TGTGCCAGCAGCACCCGGACAGGGGATGGCTACACCTTC.

Only a few counts were recorded for this clonotype. This sequence joins TRBV24-1 and TRBJ2-5, with 7 bases matching TRBD1. The CDR3 consists of 15 residues. With 0 bases clipped from V and 5 bases from J, the junction kept 5 bases outside the gene matches. CDR1 and CDR2 (germline): KGHDR, SFDVKD. CDR3 residues: CATSDLDRVCETQYF. The CDR3 coding sequence is TGTGCCACCAGTGATTTGGACAGGGTGTGTGAGACCCAGTACTTC.

This clonotype turned up a few times. The chain has TRBV5-1 and TRBJ2-7, with D possibly matching TRBD1 (6 bases). Germline V lookup: CDR1 SGHRS, CDR2 YFSETQ. V was pared by 2 bases and J by 2 bases, with 11 bases between. The length of the CDR3 is 14 residues. The CDR3 coding sequence is TGCGCCAGCAGCTTACAGGGTACCGCCTACGAGCAGTACTTC. This encodes CASSLQGTAYEQYF.

V usage is TRBV5-1 and J usage is TRBJ2-1, with TRBD2 identical over 10 bases. The CDR3 sequence is 18 residues long. The V gene end was trimmed by 0 bases and the J gene end by 5 bases; junction bases not matched to a gene: 11. The germline V gene has CDR1 SGHRS and CDR2 YFSETQ. In DNA, the CDR3 is TGCGCCAGCAGCTTGGTTCGGGGCTGGGGACTAGCGAACAATGAGCAGTTCTTC. This codes for CASSLVRGWGLANNEQFF.

The sample holds a few counts of this clonotype. V usage is TRBV27 and J usage is TRBJ2-7; 8 positions match TRBD1. Germline-derived CDR1 and CDR2 are MNHEY and SMNVEV (reference sequence). The CDR3 length is 14 residues. V was pared by 6 bases and J by 4 bases, with 8 bases of the junction left unmatched. CDR3 nucleotide sequence: TGTGCCAGCAGCGCGGACAGGGAGTGGTACGAGCAGTACTTC. Residues: CASSADREWYEQYF.

V and J are TRBV29-1 and TRBJ2-5, with TRBD2 matching 7 bases. This CDR3 spans 13 amino acids. Losses at the gene ends were 4 bases for V and 2 bases for J; bases not matched to a gene: 4. Germline CDR1 reads SQVTM; CDR2 reads ANQGSEA. CDR3 in amino acids: CSVAGRVQETQYF. For the CDR3, the DNA is TGCAGCGTTGCGGGGAGGGTTCAAGAGACCCAGTACTTC.

This clonotype was seen at least ten times. The chain joins TRBV12-3 or TRBV12-4 to TRBJ2-5, with D perhaps matching TRBD1 (5 bases). With 3 bases removed from V and 5 bases from J, the gap between germline ends came to 16 bases. The CDR3 loop spans 15 amino acids. CDR3 protein: CASSFPGGHAETQYF. CDR3 in DNA: TGTGCCAGCAGTTTTCCCGGCGGACACGCGGAGACCCAGTACTTC.

This clonotype was recorded at least ten times. The chain employs TRBV20-1 and TRBJ1-5; D possibly corresponds to TRBD1 (5 bases). Germline V gives CDR1 DFQATT, CDR2 SNEGSKA (reference sequence). Deletions cut 1 base from V and 0 bases from J, with 13 bases between. CDR3 size: 16 residues. The CDR3 region is CSARVQAGSSNQPQHF. CDR3 DNA sequence: TGCAGTGCTAGAGTCCAGGCAGGGTCTAGCAATCAGCCCCAGCATTTT.

There are a few counts of this clonotype. The chain joins TRBV7-6 to TRBJ1-3; D possibly corresponds to TRBD1 (5 bases). The V gene lost 0 bases and the J gene lost 2 bases, with 8 bases spanning the gap. Germline V gene lookup returns CDR1 SGHVS and CDR2 FNYEAQ. CDR3 length equals 15 residues. The CDR3 sequence is CASSLARGAGNTIYF. The CDR3 DNA reads as TGTGCCAGCAGCTTAGCGCGAGGGGCTGGAAACACCATATATTTT.

This clonotype was recorded many times. This chain joins TRBV24-1 and TRBJ2-4, with 9 bases lining up with TRBD1. Germline-derived CDR1 and CDR2 are KGHDR and SFDVKD. The junction had 0 bases not matched to a gene; V was cut back by 5 bases and J by 8 bases. CDR3 length: 12 residues. The CDR3 here is CATSGQGDIQYF. The CDR3 DNA sequence: TGTGCCACCAGTGGACAGGGGGACATTCAGTACTTC.

The chain is built from TRBV12-3 or TRBV12-4 and TRBJ1-5, with D possibly TRBD1 on 6 matching bases. Deletions cut 7 bases from V and 10 bases from J, with 20 bases between. The CDR3 is 14 amino acids. CDR3 in DNA: TGTGCCAGCACTTTCGGACAGCGCCGTGGTCCCCAGCATTTT. Its protein is CASTFGQRRGPQHF.